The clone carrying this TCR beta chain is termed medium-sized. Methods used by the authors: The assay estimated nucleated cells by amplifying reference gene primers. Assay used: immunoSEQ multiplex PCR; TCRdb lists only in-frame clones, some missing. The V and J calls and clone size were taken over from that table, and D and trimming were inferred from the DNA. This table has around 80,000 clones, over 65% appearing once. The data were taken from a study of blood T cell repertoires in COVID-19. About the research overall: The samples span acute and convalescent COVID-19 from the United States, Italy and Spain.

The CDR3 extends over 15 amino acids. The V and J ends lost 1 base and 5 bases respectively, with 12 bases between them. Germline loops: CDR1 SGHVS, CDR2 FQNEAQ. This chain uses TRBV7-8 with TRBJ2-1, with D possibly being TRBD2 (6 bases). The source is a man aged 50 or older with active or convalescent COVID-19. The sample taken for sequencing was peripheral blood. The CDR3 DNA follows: TGTGCCAGCAGCTTAGTGGAGGGGCCCGACAATGAGCAGTTCTTC. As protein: CASSLVEGPDNEQFF. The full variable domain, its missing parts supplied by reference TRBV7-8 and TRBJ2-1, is GAGVSQSPRYKVAKRGQDVALRCDPISGHVSLFWYQQALGQGPEFLTYFQNEAQLDKSGLPSDRFFAERPEGSVSTLKIQRTQQEDSAVYLCASSLVEGPDNEQFFGPGTRLTVL.